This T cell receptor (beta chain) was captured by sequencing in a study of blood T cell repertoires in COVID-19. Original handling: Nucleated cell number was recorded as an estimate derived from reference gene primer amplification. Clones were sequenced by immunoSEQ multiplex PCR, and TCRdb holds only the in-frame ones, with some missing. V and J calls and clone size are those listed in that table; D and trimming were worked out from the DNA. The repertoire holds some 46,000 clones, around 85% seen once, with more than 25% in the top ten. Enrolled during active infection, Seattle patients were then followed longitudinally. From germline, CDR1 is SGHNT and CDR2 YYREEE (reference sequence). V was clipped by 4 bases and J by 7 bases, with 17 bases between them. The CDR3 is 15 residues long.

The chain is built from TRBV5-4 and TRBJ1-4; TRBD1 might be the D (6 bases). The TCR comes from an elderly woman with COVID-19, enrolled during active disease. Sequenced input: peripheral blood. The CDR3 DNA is TGTGCCAGCAGCCAAAGTCCCTCCAGGGGTGAAAAACTGTTTTTT. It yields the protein CASSQSPSRGEKLFF.